The present T cell receptor (beta chain) was sequenced within a study of monozygotic twins with inflammatory bowel disease. The study, taken as a whole, reports: A reduction in TCRbeta diversity (inverse Simpson) was seen in IBD patients relative to healthy co-twins.

Note on this clonotype: What it binds is not known.

Germline lookup yields CDR1 MNHNY and CDR2 SVGAGI (reference sequence). The CDR3 has 14 residues. TCRdb re-called the 5' RACE reads, yielding one record per CDR3 amino acid sequence without DNA. The sample has about 140,000 distinct CDR3 sequences. Sequencing used blood. The sequence came from a human donor with ulcerative colitis or Crohn's disease, or a healthy co-twin of an affected twin (not recorded which). This chain uses TRBV6-6 with TRBJ2-3; TCRdb gives TRBD1 as the D gene, but with no DNA this cannot be confirmed. CDR3 residues: CASRFGTRADTQYF.